These 20 T cell receptor beta chains share one sample of origin, sequenced in a study of vaccination and CD4 T cells after COVID-19. At the Johns Hopkins FTIC core, DNA taken from cultured CD4+ T cells was sequenced by way of the Oncomine TCR Beta short-read assay. Each CDR3 protein is one row after TCRdb ran MiXCR on the PCR reads. There are more than 15,000 distinct CDR3 sequences in the sample; 45% to 60% occur only once, and around 10% lies in the top ten. Treatment given: roughly 10-day PBMC culture with coronavirus spike peptide pools or control peptides (ViraFEST assay). Antigens of these TCRs are unknown. Material: CD4+ T cells from blood, cultured in vitro. These receptors were collected from a human donor who had recovered from COVID-19.

The sample holds a few counts of this clonotype. The chain links TRBV9 to TRBJ2-3, with unresolved D. Germline lookup yields CDR1 SGDLS and CDR2 YYNGEE. V was trimmed by 3 bases and J by 4 bases, leaving 9 bases between them. The CDR3 runs to 13 residues. The CDR3 DNA reads TGTGCCAGCAGCGGAGAGTGGTCAGATACGCAGTATTTT. This translates into CASSGEWSDTQYF.

The gene calls are TRBV24-1 and TRBJ2-6; D not resolved. Trimming shortened V by 0 bases and J by 2 bases, and 4 bases separated the two germline ends. Looked up from germline, CDR1 is KGHDR and CDR2 is SFDVKD. This CDR3 has 15 amino acids. CDR3 loop: CATSDLGAGANVLTF. The CDR3 nucleotides read TGTGCCACCAGTGATTTGGGGGCTGGGGCCAACGTCCTGACTTTC.

A few counts support this clonotype. This rearrangement joins TRBV4-1 to TRBJ1-6, with unresolved D. Trimming took 1 base from V and 7 from J, leaving 8 bases between them. The germline gives CDR1 MGHRA, CDR2 YSYEKL. The CDR3 consists of 14 residues. CDR3 protein: CASSQGTENSPLHF. As DNA, the CDR3 is TGCGCCAGCAGCCAAGGGACGGAGAATTCACCCCTCCACTTT.

This clonotype showed up just once. The genes are TRBV5-4 and TRBJ2-6; 7 nucleotides align to TRBD2. This CDR3 spans 15 amino acids. Trimming cost V 4 bases and J 0 bases; bases outside gene matches: 1. Germline CDR1 reads SGHNT; CDR2 reads YYREEE (reference sequence). The CDR3 protein is CASSRGVSGANVLTF. CDR3 coding DNA: TGTGCCAGCAGCCGGGGGGTCTCTGGGGCCAACGTCCTGACTTTC.

This clonotype was seen a few times. The chain recombines TRBV11-2 with TRBJ2-2; 10 nucleotides agree with TRBD1. Per the germline V gene, CDR1 is SGHAT and CDR2 is FQNNGV. This CDR3 comprises 15 residues. V lost 5 bases to trimming and J lost 3 bases; unmatched junction nucleotides: 3. CDR3 sequence reads: CASSLGQGDTGELFF. CDR3 nucleotides: TGTGCCAGCAGCCTAGGACAGGGGGACACCGGGGAGCTGTTTTTT. Full variable domain (outside the CDR3, taken from reference TRBV11-2 and TRBJ2-2): EAGVAQSPRYKIIEKRQSVAFWCNPISGHATLYWYQQILGQGPKLLIQFQNNGVVDDSQLPKDRFSAERLKGVDSTLKIQPAKLEDSAVYLCASSLGQGDTGELFFGEGSRLTVL.

The chain uses TRBV6-4 and TRBJ2-1; TRBD2 aligns across 7 bases. CDR3 length: 16 residues. V shed 8 bases and J 9 bases; nucleotides not matched to a gene: 19. Looked up from germline, CDR1 is MRHNA and CDR2 is SNTAGT. The CDR3 region has the DNA TGTGCCAGCGGCCTCACCCCGGGACTATCGGGCCGTGAGCAGTTCTTC. Protein: CASGLTPGLSGREQFF.

V usage is TRBV20-1 and J usage is TRBJ1-1; D unresolved. Looked up from germline, CDR1 is DFQATT and CDR2 is SNEGSKA (reference sequence). The CDR3 loop spans 15 amino acids. Between the trimmed V and J ends, which lost 0 bases and 1 base, there was a span of 12 bases. The CDR3: CSARDGERGNTEAFF. CDR3 in DNA: TGCAGTGCTAGAGATGGGGAGAGAGGGAACACTGAAGCTTTCTTT.

This chain connects TRBV7-3 to TRBJ2-1; 8 positions match TRBD2. Per the germline V gene, CDR1 is SGHTA and CDR2 is FQGTGA. This CDR3 has 12 amino acids. V dropped 4 bases and J dropped 10; count of bases not matched to a gene: 3. CDR3 sequence: CASSSPGGEQFF. The CDR3 bases are TGTGCCAGCAGCTCCCCGGGAGGGGAGCAGTTCTTC.

The CDR3 DNA sequence: TGCAGTGCTAAACCCGGGACAGGGCCTGGAAACACCATATATTTT. Translating gives CSAKPGTGPGNTIYF. V is TRBV20-1 and J is TRBJ1-3, with 9 bases that match TRBD1. Germline trimming cut 4 bases from V and 2 bases from J; bases unmatched to any gene: 6. The CDR3 length is 15 residues. Germline V gives CDR1 DFQATT, CDR2 SNEGSKA (reference sequence).

A single count supports this clonotype. This chain joins TRBV19 and TRBJ2-3; no firm D call. V lost 3 bases and J 5 bases, leaving 21 bases between the germline ends. Germline V gives CDR1 LNHDA, CDR2 SQIVND (reference sequence). This CDR3 is built from 17 residues. The CDR3 region has the DNA TGTGCCAGTAGTATGGTTGTGAGTTCCAATCACAGAGATACGCAGTATTTT. It translates to CASSMVVSSNHRDTQYF.

The chain joins TRBV28 to TRBJ1-3, with 8 bases identical to TRBD1. Trimming at V came to 1 base and at J to 2 bases, leaving 7 bases not matched to a gene. Germline values: CDR1 MDHEN, CDR2 SYDVKM. The CDR3 is 17 residues long. The CDR3 here is CASSLYGQGNAGNTIYF. CDR3 coding DNA: TGTGCCAGCAGTTTATATGGACAGGGAAATGCTGGAAACACCATATATTTT.

The chain joins TRBV7-9 to TRBJ2-3; either TRBD1 or TRBD2 may fit D (5 bases each). CDR3 length: 15 amino acids. The germline V gene has CDR1 SEHNR and CDR2 FQNEAQ (reference sequence). Trimming removed 5 bases at V and 2 bases at J, with 14 bases between. The CDR3: CASSEPGTVTDTQYF. The CDR3 DNA is TGTGCCAGCAGCGAACCCGGGACGGTCACAGATACGCAGTATTTT.

This clonotype has only a few counts. The chain combines TRBV6-5 with TRBJ1-2; possibly TRBD1 for D (5 bases). This CDR3 contains 13 residues. CDR1 MNHEY and CDR2 SVGAGI come from the germline V gene. V lost 2 bases and J 4 bases, leaving 8 bases between the germline ends. Here the CDR3 reads CASSYTGLYGYTF. The CDR3 region has the DNA TGTGCCAGCAGTTACACAGGCCTCTATGGCTACACCTTC.

The chain links TRBV2 to TRBJ2-2, with 9 positions matching TRBD2. V gave up 7 bases and J gave up 14 bases; unmatched junction bases: 5. The CDR3 has 11 residues. The germline V gene encodes CDR1 SNHLY and CDR2 FYNNEI. CDR3 in DNA: TGTGCCAGCACGCGGGGGGGTGAACTGTTTTTT. Its protein is CASTRGGELFF.

The V and J genes are TRBV6-5 and TRBJ1-2; D gene unclear. V was shortened by 2 bases and J by 7 bases, with 11 bases between the two germline ends. Germline V gene data show CDR1 as MNHEY and CDR2 as SVGAGI. The length of the CDR3 is 13 residues. In DNA, the CDR3 is TGTGCCAGCAGTTACACGGGATCGGGTGGCTACACCTTC. Its protein product is CASSYTGSGGYTF.

This chain joins TRBV19 and TRBJ2-5; 9 bases agree with TRBD2. Unmatched junction bases numbered 7, after V lost 3 bases and J lost 5 bases. This CDR3 region has 15 residues. Germline V CDR1 and CDR2: LNHDA, SQIVND (reference sequence). The CDR3 DNA is TGTGCCAGTAGTATCGGCGGGGGGGCCGGGGAGACCCAGTACTTC. It encodes CASSIGGGAGETQYF.

This chain joins TRBV5-5 and TRBJ2-3; maybe TRBD2 (6 bases). The CDR3 has 16 residues. Deletions cut 1 base from V and 1 base from J, with 13 bases between. CDR1 is SGHKS and CDR2 is YYEKEE in the germline V gene (reference sequence). CDR3 region: CASSLSGVAGTDTQYF. The CDR3 DNA follows: TGTGCCAGCAGCTTGTCGGGAGTCGCGGGCACAGATACGCAGTATTTT. The complete variable domain, with remaining parts taken from reference TRBV5-5 and TRBJ2-3, reads DAGVTQSPTHLIKTRGQQVTLRCSPISGHKSVSWYQQVLGQGPQFIFQYYEKEERGRGNFPDRFSARQFPNYSSELNVNALLLGDSALYLCASSLSGVAGTDTQYFGPGTRLTVL.

In nucleotides, the CDR3 is TGTGCCAGCAGTCTGAGGTGGGTCTACAATGAGCAGTTCTTC. Its translation is CASSLRWVYNEQFF. The chain is built from TRBV12-3 or TRBV12-4 and TRBJ2-1; no clear D gene. V lost 5 bases to trimming and J lost 3 bases, with 11 bases between them. This CDR3 is built from 14 residues.

This clonotype was detected a few times. This sequence joins TRBV6-2 or TRBV6-3 and TRBJ2-1; 7 bases align to TRBD2. The CDR3 spans 11 residues. The germline V gene has CDR1 MNHEY and CDR2 SVGEGT. V shed 7 bases, J shed 10 bases, and the junction held 4 bases outside the gene matches. The CDR3 spells CASTNSGEQFF. CDR3 sequence (DNA): TGTGCCAGCACTAATAGCGGGGAGCAGTTCTTC.

The CDR3 DNA reads as TGTGCCAGCAGCTCACCGAATGGGCTTCAGTACTTC. Translated: CASSSPNGLQYF. The chain joins TRBV7-2 to TRBJ2-4; D is undetermined. From germline, CDR1 is SGHTA and CDR2 FQGNSA. V was clipped by 4 bases and J by 11 bases, with 12 bases between them. This CDR3 contains 12 residues.